This T cell receptor (beta chain) was retrieved from a study of T cells in Graves' hyperthyroidism and ophthalmopathy. Turning to the study itself: Peripheral blood specimens were obtained at initial diagnosis, prior to any treatment.

This clonotype has at least ten counts. Its antigen is as yet unknown. General study findings and limits: The model foresaw ophthalmopathy a median approximately 6.3 months prior to onset. In the blood, most expanded thyroid clonotypes above 0.001 appeared as well.

V shed 4 bases and J 0 bases; nucleotides not matched to a gene: 3. CDR1 is SGHAT, CDR2 FQNNGV, per germline. The CDR3 has 15 amino acids. Amplification targeted TCR beta CDR3 regions from RNA transcripts. HTBI primers drove first-round RT-PCR of the TCR CDR3. TCRdb reanalysed the multiplex PCR reads using MiXCR and keeps one entry per CDR3 protein. The sample lists hundreds of thousands of distinct CDR3 sequences, roughly a quarter occurring once. Diagnostic assessment was based on clinical symptoms, serum thyroxine and TRAb, thyroid ultrasound and orbital computed tomography. This chain connects TRBV11-2 to TRBJ1-3; 7 bases agree with TRBD1. The sample taken for sequencing was blood. The TCR was taken from a woman in her thirties or forties with Graves' ophthalmopathy. This CDR3 reads CASSSHRGSGNTIYF. The CDR3 DNA reads as TGTGCCAGCAGCTCCCACAGGGGCTCTGGAAACACCATATATTTT.